The 10 T cell receptor beta chains listed next were all sequenced from one sample in a study of beta chain features in type 1 diabetes. Study-level findings and limits: When Type 1 diabetes patients were examined, their TCRB CDR3s proved moderately but significantly shorter in all four CD4+ subsets.

What these receptors recognize is not known. Expressed TCRB transcripts got sequenced, as all isolated RNA was reverse transcribed. Assay: immunoSEQ multiplex PCR; the TCRdb copy retains only in-frame clones and omits some. The data contain 250,000 to 300,000 clones, around 25% of them singletons. Material: naive CD4+ T cells from blood. The receptors shown here come from a woman in her twenties or thirties with type 1 diabetes.

The table lists this clone with a few counts. This rearrangement joins TRBV29-1 to TRBJ2-1; a possible D gene is TRBD2 (5 bases). There are 16 residues in the CDR3. Between the trimmed V and J ends, which lost 6 bases and 0 bases, there was a span of 18 bases. From germline, CDR1 is SQVTM and CDR2 ANQGSEA. DNA of the CDR3: TGCAGCGTAAAATCCCCAGCTGGGAGCTCCTACAATGAGCAGTTCTTC. The encoded protein is CSVKSPAGSSYNEQFF.

The CDR3: CASSQLGRERGTDTQYF. As DNA, the CDR3 is TGCGCCAGCAGCCAACTTGGGCGGGAGAGGGGCACAGATACGCAGTATTTT. This chain links TRBV4-1 with TRBJ2-3; 7 positions match TRBD2. After removal of 2 bases from V and 1 base from J, the junction contained 9 bases not matched to a gene. The CDR3 covers 17 residues. Germline V gene sequence: CDR1 MGHRA, CDR2 YSYEKL.

On this clone itself: Other DNA sequences from this sample encode an identical CDR3 as well. The genes are TRBV29-1 and TRBJ1-5; 7 bases align to TRBD1. V lost 6 bases and J lost 2; bases outside the gene matches: 1. Per the germline V gene, CDR1 is SQVTM and CDR2 is ANQGSEA. The CDR3 is made up of 12 amino acids. The CDR3 DNA reads as TGCAGCGTCGGGACAGGCAATCAGCCCCAGCATTTT. Protein product: CSVGTGNQPQHF. The full variable domain, with the rest looked up from reference TRBV29-1 and TRBJ1-5, is SAVISQKPSRDICQRGTSLTIQCQVDSQVTMMFWYRQQPGQSLTLIATANQGSEATYESGFVIDKFPISRPNLTFSTLTVSNMSPEDSSIYLCSVGTGNQPQHFGDGTRLSIL.

This clone occurred a few times. The rearrangement links TRBV23-1 to TRBJ2-4; D perhaps matches TRBD1 (7 bases). TRBV23-1 is assigned to the ORF class and has an uncertain function. The CDR3 spans 17 residues. V dropped 0 bases and J dropped 6 bases, with 18 bases sitting between them. The CDR3 region is CASSQSPGRQGGNIQYF. The CDR3 nucleotides read TGCGCCAGCAGTCAATCCCCTGGCCGACAGGGAGGAAACATTCAGTACTTC.

This clone has just a few counts. This chain joins TRBV5-1 and TRBJ2-1; possible D gene TRBD1, 5 bases. The V end lost 0 bases, the J end lost 10 bases, and 14 bases lay between the germline ends. The CDR3 extends over 14 amino acids. Germline V gives CDR1 SGHRS, CDR2 YFSETQ. CDR3 residues: CASSLGRVQHEQFF. CDR3 bases: TGCGCCAGCAGCTTGGGCAGGGTCCAGCACGAGCAGTTCTTC.

This clone was observed a few times. This rearrangement joins TRBV21-1 to TRBJ1-2; the D call of TRBD1 is as the table states it, not checked on the DNA. TRBV21-1 corresponds to a pseudogene. The CDR3 extends over 14 amino acids. DNA of the CDR3: TGTGCCAGCAGCAGGTTGGGACAGGACTATGGCTACACCTTC. This translates into CASSRLGQDYGYTF.

This clone was detected only a few times. J is TRBJ2-7 and V is TRBV10-3; 10 bases fit TRBD2. CDR1 and CDR2 from the germline V gene are ENHRY and SYGVKD. The CDR3 totals 17 residues. Trimming cost V 4 bases and J 5 bases; bases outside gene matches: 14. CDR3 loop: CAISGTSGQRDIHEQYF. In DNA form, the CDR3 reads TGTGCCATCAGTGGGACTAGCGGCCAGAGGGACATACACGAGCAGTACTTC.

V is TRBV15 and J is TRBJ2-7, with D maybe TRBD1 (6 bases). The CDR3 runs to 14 residues. Germline V gene sequence: CDR1 LNHNV, CDR2 YYDKDF (reference sequence). V lost 4 bases and J 3 bases, leaving 13 bases between the germline ends. The CDR3 sequence: CATSTWTEFYEQYF. Written as DNA, the CDR3 is TGTGCCACCAGCACCTGGACAGAATTCTACGAGCAGTACTTC.

Here the CDR3 reads CASSLDGGSTDTQYF. The CDR3 DNA reads as TGCGCCAGCAGCTTAGACGGGGGAAGCACAGATACGCAGTATTTT. The rearrangement links TRBV5-1 to TRBJ2-3; maybe TRBD2 (6 bases). The germline V gene encodes CDR1 SGHRS and CDR2 YFSETQ. V was cut by 2 bases and J by 0 bases, with 10 bases left in between. This CDR3 contains 15 residues.

This clone appeared a few times. This sequence joins TRBV29-1 and TRBJ1-2; D gene ambiguous. CDR1 is SQVTM, CDR2 ANQGSEA, per germline. This CDR3 region has 13 residues. The V end was cut by 6 bases, the J end by 1 base, with 12 bases between. The CDR3 DNA follows: TGCAGCGTCCAGACGGGATTTAACTATGGCTACACCTTC. It codes for CSVQTGFNYGYTF.